The 22 T cell receptor beta chains below all came from one sample that was sequenced in a study of identical twins. TCRdb re-called the 5' RACE reads through MiXCR, storing one row per CDR3 protein. The table records fewer than 900,000 distinct CDR3 sequences, roughly 18% of them present only once. In addition, the sample was reused for a study of T cells expressing NK-cell markers.

Material: PBMCs. All receptors come from a woman between 18 and 30 years old in good health.

The chain couples TRBV20-1 to TRBJ2-5; TRBD1 is a possible D gene (5 bases). This CDR3 has 12 residues. Germline assignment: CDR1 DFQATT and CDR2 SNEGSKA (reference sequence). Trimming pared 7 bases from V and 4 bases from J, leaving 13 bases between. CDR3 sequence: CSVARGLETQYF. The CDR3 nucleotides read TGCAGTGTAGCTAGGGGTTTAGAGACCCAGTACTTC.

The chain couples TRBV11-2 to TRBJ2-3; 15 nucleotides line up with TRBD2. CDR3 length equals 16 residues. Germline CDR1 and CDR2: SGHAT and FQNNGV. V trimming: 5 bases; J trimming: 7 bases; junction bases outside the gene matches: 7. CDR3 sequence reads: CASSRGLAGGPHTQYF. CDR3 DNA sequence: TGTGCCAGCAGCCGCGGACTAGCGGGAGGGCCACATACGCAGTATTTT.

This clonotype was counted between two and nine times. The rearrangement uses TRBV7-3 and TRBJ1-1; D is possibly TRBD1 (5 bases). V was pared by 1 base and J by 7 bases, with 13 bases between. The CDR3 consists of 14 residues. Germline V CDR1 and CDR2: SGHTA, FQGTGA. The CDR3 here is CASSLIEGTGEAFF. Written as DNA, the CDR3 is TGTGCCAGCAGCTTAATCGAGGGTACAGGTGAAGCTTTCTTT.

The chain carries TRBV5-6 and TRBJ2-7; no clear D gene. Germline V gene lookup returns CDR1 SGHDT and CDR2 YYEEEE. The V and J ends lost 2 bases and 2 bases respectively, with 11 bases between them. CDR3 length: 14 residues. The CDR3 region has the DNA TGTGCCAGCAGCTTCACTTGGGGAACCTACGAGCAGTACTTC. Translating it yields CASSFTWGTYEQYF.

CDR3 region: CASRTYSSQETQYF. As DNA, the CDR3 is TGTGCCAGCAGGACCTACAGCTCCCAAGAGACCCAGTACTTC. The V and J genes are TRBV11-2 and TRBJ2-5, with no clear D. Germline V gene lookup returns CDR1 SGHAT and CDR2 FQNNGV. This CDR3 is 14 amino acids long. The germline V and J ends were trimmed by 6 bases and 1 base, with 12 bases remaining between them.

The genes are TRBV11-2 and TRBJ2-1, with TRBD2 matching over 12 bases. V trimming: 1 base; J trimming: 10 bases; junction bases outside the gene matches: 17. Looked up from germline, CDR1 is SGHAT and CDR2 is FQNNGV. This CDR3 is 19 amino acids long. CDR3 amino acids: CASSLGTSGISPRGREQFF. The CDR3 nucleotides are TGTGCCAGCAGCTTAGGGACTAGCGGGATATCCCCAAGAGGTAGGGAGCAGTTCTTC.

The J gene is TRBJ1-3, the V gene TRBV6-1; TRBD1 might be the D (5 bases). V was cut by 5 bases and J by 0 bases, with 11 bases left in between. Germline V gene sequence: CDR1 MNHNS, CDR2 SASEGT. The CDR3 length is 15 residues. CDR3 nucleotides: TGTGCCAGCAGTAGGAGCAGGGCCTCTGGAAACACCATATATTTT. Amino acid sequence: CASSRSRASGNTIYF.

A few counts support this clonotype. The chain employs TRBV20-1 and TRBJ1-3; D gene uncertain. Germline CDR1 is DFQATT and CDR2 is SNEGSKA (reference sequence). CDR3 length: 13 residues. V shed 3 bases and J shed 4 bases, with 10 bases lying between them. This CDR3 is CSASLGSGNTIYF. In DNA, the CDR3 is TGCAGTGCTAGTCTCGGGTCAGGAAACACCATATATTTT.

This clonotype was detected only a few times. This chain uses TRBV5-1 with TRBJ2-3; the D gene is possibly TRBD2 (6 bases). V shed 1 base and J shed 8 bases, with 11 bases lying between them. The CDR3 loop spans 13 amino acids. CDR1 is SGHRS, CDR2 YFSETQ, per germline. CDR3 in DNA: TGCGCCAGCAGCTTGATCCAGGGAGGTACGCAGTATTTT. Its translation: CASSLIQGGTQYF. The variable domain in full, completed from reference TRBV5-1 and TRBJ2-3, reads KAGVTQTPRYLIKTRGQQVTLSCSPISGHRSVSWYQQTPGQGLQFLFEYFSETQRNKGNFPGRFSGRQFSNSRSEMNVSTLELGDSALYLCASSLIQGGTQYFGPGTRLTVL.

The chain employs TRBV9 and TRBJ2-3, with 7 positions matching TRBD2. Germline CDR1 is SGDLS and CDR2 is YYNGEE. The junction had 5 bases not matched to a gene; V was cut back by 0 bases and J by 1 base. This CDR3 has 16 amino acids. The CDR3 DNA is TGTGCCAGCAGCGTAGGAAGCGGGATTGGCACAGATACGCAGTATTTT. Encoded protein: CASSVGSGIGTDTQYF.

The chain has TRBV5-1 and TRBJ2-3, with D uncertain. The CDR3 has 14 amino acids. The germline gives CDR1 SGHRS, CDR2 YFSETQ. With 0 bases removed from V and 4 bases from J, the gap between germline ends came to 9 bases. CDR3 in DNA: TGCGCCAGCAGCTTGGATGTTGGGCCAGATACGCAGTATTTT. Translation: CASSLDVGPDTQYF.

This chain links TRBV27 with TRBJ1-4; perhaps TRBD1 as D (6 bases). The V end was cut by 4 bases, the J end by 7 bases, with 16 bases between. This CDR3 is built from 15 residues. The germline V gene encodes CDR1 MNHEY and CDR2 SMNVEV (reference sequence). CDR3 sequence (DNA): TGTGCCAGCAGTTCCTCGGGGGCAAGAGGTGAAAAACTGTTTTTT. Translation: CASSSSGARGEKLFF.

The chain recombines TRBV6-5 with TRBJ1-3; no definite D call. CDR1 is MNHEY and CDR2 is SVGAGI in the germline V gene. V was pared by 0 bases and J by 0 bases, with 9 bases between. CDR3 length: 16 amino acids. The CDR3 reads CASSYSRTNSGNTIYF. Written as DNA, the CDR3 is TGTGCCAGCAGTTACTCACGGACCAACTCTGGAAACACCATATATTTT.

This clonotype has just a few counts. V usage is TRBV11-2 and J usage is TRBJ2-2, with 13 bases aligning to TRBD2. CDR1 and CDR2 from the germline V gene are SGHAT and FQNNGV. Trimming at V came to 6 bases and at J to 2 bases, leaving 9 bases not matched to a gene. The CDR3 is made up of 18 amino acids. The CDR3 here is CASSIRGGLAGNTGELFF. CDR3 bases: TGTGCCAGCAGTATTAGGGGGGGACTAGCGGGAAACACCGGGGAGCTGTTTTTT. The full variable domain, with the rest looked up from reference TRBV11-2 and TRBJ2-2, is EAGVAQSPRYKIIEKRQSVAFWCNPISGHATLYWYQQILGQGPKLLIQFQNNGVVDDSQLPKDRFSAERLKGVDSTLKIQPAKLEDSAVYLCASSIRGGLAGNTGELFFGEGSRLTVL.

This clonotype was seen a few times. V gene TRBV5-5 combines with J gene TRBJ2-3; D is possibly TRBD1 (6 bases). Trimming removed 4 bases from V and 0 bases from J, with 12 bases in between. Germline V gene sequence: CDR1 SGHKS, CDR2 YYEKEE (reference sequence). The CDR3 spans 15 residues. CDR3 residues: CASSRGRGSTDTQYF. The CDR3 DNA sequence: TGTGCCAGCAGCCGGGGCAGGGGTAGCACAGATACGCAGTATTTT.

The chain uses TRBV9 and TRBJ2-1; perhaps D is TRBD1 or TRBD2 (5 bases each). V was shortened by 2 bases and J by 8 bases, with 14 bases between the two germline ends. CDR3 length: 14 residues. Germline CDR1 and CDR2: SGDLS and YYNGEE. Here the CDR3 reads CASSVSGAPDEQFF. CDR3 sequence (DNA): TGTGCCAGCAGCGTGTCCGGGGCCCCCGATGAGCAGTTCTTC.

This chain links TRBV27 with TRBJ2-7; D possibly corresponds to TRBD2 (7 bases). The V and J ends lost 1 base and 1 base respectively, with 32 bases between them. Germline loops: CDR1 MNHEY, CDR2 SMNVEV (reference sequence). The CDR3 length is 22 residues. CDR3 DNA: TGTGCCAGCAGTTTATTTGGGGGGCGAAGAGGGCTAGCGGAGCTACTTTCCTACGAGCAGTACTTC. Its translation: CASSLFGGRRGLAELLSYEQYF.

The chain has TRBV11-2 and TRBJ2-3, with D unclear. V dropped 5 bases and J dropped 0 bases, with 9 bases sitting between them. The germline V gene has CDR1 SGHAT and CDR2 FQNNGV. The length of the CDR3 is 14 residues. As DNA, the CDR3 is TGTGCCAGCAGCCCTCAGTCTAGCACAGATACGCAGTATTTT. Translated: CASSPQSSTDTQYF.

The gene calls are TRBV10-3 and TRBJ2-1; 7 positions match TRBD2. The length of the CDR3 is 16 residues. V shed 0 bases and J 2 bases; nucleotides not matched to a gene: 4. The germline CDR1 and CDR2 sequences are ENHRY and SYGVKD. CDR3 DNA: TGTGCCATCAGTGAGTCCCGGGAGGCACCCTACAATGAGCAGTTCTTC. The encoded protein is CAISESREAPYNEQFF.

This clonotype was found once. This sequence joins TRBV12-3 or TRBV12-4 and TRBJ2-1, with 9 bases matching TRBD2. There are 16 residues in the CDR3. V shed 4 bases and J 7 bases; nucleotides not matched to a gene: 11. CDR3 in amino acids: CASSSRGGGRVNEQFF. The DNA for the CDR3 is TGTGCCAGCAGTTCCCGGGGGGGCGGGAGGGTTAATGAGCAGTTCTTC.

This clonotype was counted between two and nine times. The chain employs TRBV12-3 or TRBV12-4 and TRBJ2-3; 8 bases fit TRBD2. This CDR3 contains 15 residues. V lost 5 bases to trimming and J lost 5 bases; unmatched junction nucleotides: 9. The CDR3 sequence: CASSPGGRGIDTQYF. In DNA form, the CDR3 reads TGTGCCAGCAGTCCGGGGGGGCGGGGGATAGATACGCAGTATTTT.

The V call is TRBV12-5, the J call TRBJ2-3; D not resolved. Looked up from germline, CDR1 is LGHNT and CDR2 is FRNRAP. V gave up 6 bases and J gave up 6 bases, with 13 bases separating them. CDR3 length: 13 residues. The CDR3 DNA follows: TGTGCTAGTGGGGGCGGAGCGAGGGATACGCAGTATTTT. This codes for CASGGGARDTQYF.